This passage covers 31 T cell receptor beta chains from one sample sequenced in a study of blood T cell repertoires in COVID-19. Clones were sequenced by immunoSEQ multiplex PCR, and TCRdb holds only the in-frame ones, with some missing. This sample has more than 100,000 clones, with 87% found just once. The source material was peripheral blood. All receptors come from a man aged 45-65 years with active COVID-19.

In this sample, this clone turned up a few times. The chain combines TRBV12-5 with TRBJ1-1; 11 nucleotides align to TRBD1. V was pared by 5 bases and J by 1 base, with 3 bases of the junction left unmatched. This CDR3 comprises 15 residues. From germline, CDR1 is LGHNT and CDR2 FRNRAP. This chain's CDR3 is CASGQDRGPNTEAFF. For the CDR3, the DNA is TGTGCTAGTGGTCAGGACAGGGGGCCGAACACTGAAGCTTTCTTT.

This clone was found once. This sequence joins TRBV6-2 or TRBV6-3 and TRBJ2-2; D not resolved. Germline CDR1 and CDR2: MNHEY and SVGEGT. The germline V and J ends were trimmed by 6 bases and 1 base, with 12 bases remaining between them. There are 15 residues in the CDR3. CDR3 sequence: CASSTRLGNTGELFF. CDR3 nucleotide sequence: TGTGCCAGCAGCACAAGACTGGGGAACACCGGGGAGCTGTTTTTT.

V and J are TRBV5-6 and TRBJ1-2; perhaps TRBD1 as D (6 bases). Germline V gene sequence: CDR1 SGHDT, CDR2 YYEEEE. The germline V and J ends were trimmed by 1 base and 5 bases, with 12 bases remaining between them. The CDR3 extends over 14 amino acids. CDR3 DNA sequence: TGTGCCAGCAGCTTGAATACAGGGAAATATGGCTACACCTTC. This gives the protein CASSLNTGKYGYTF.

The gene calls are TRBV7-9 and TRBJ1-2; possible D gene TRBD1, 6 bases. V lost 5 bases and J 5 bases, leaving 18 bases between the germline ends. The CDR3 runs 15 residues. Germline assignment: CDR1 SEHNR and CDR2 FQNEAQ (reference sequence). CDR3 sequence reads: CASSRDRLHEYGYTF. CDR3 bases: TGTGCCAGCAGCCGAGACAGGTTGCACGAATATGGCTACACCTTC.

The chain recombines TRBV7-9 with TRBJ2-7; D is possibly TRBD2 (5 bases). Germline CDR1 and CDR2: SEHNR and FQNEAQ (reference sequence). The CDR3 is 12 amino acids. In nucleotides, the CDR3 is TGTGCGTCCGAGGGTCAGACCTACGAGCAGTACTTC. It yields the protein CASEGQTYEQYF. The entire variable domain, with the rest obtained from reference TRBV7-9 and TRBJ2-7, is as follows: DTGVSQNPRHKITKRGQNVTFRCDPISEHNRLYWYRQTLGQGPEFLTYFQNEAQLEKSRLLSDRFSAERPKGSFSTLEIQRTEQGDSAMYLCASEGQTYEQYFGPGTRLTVT.

Only a few counts were recorded for this clone. The gene calls are TRBV5-1 and TRBJ1-6, with D possibly matching TRBD1 (5 bases). Germline assignment: CDR1 SGHRS and CDR2 YFSETQ. With 4 bases removed from V and 7 bases from J, the gap between germline ends came to 12 bases. This CDR3 spans 14 amino acids. CDR3 DNA: TGCGCCAGCAGCGGAGACAGTGGGAATTCACCCCTCCACTTT. As protein: CASSGDSGNSPLHF. The entire variable domain, with the rest obtained from reference TRBV5-1 and TRBJ1-6, is as follows: KAGVTQTPRYLIKTRGQQVTLSCSPISGHRSVSWYQQTPGQGLQFLFEYFSETQRNKGNFPGRFSGRQFSNSRSEMNVSTLELGDSALYLCASSGDSGNSPLHFGNGTRLTVT.

CDR3 sequence (DNA): TGTGCCAGCAGTCGACACTTACAGGGGCCCGGGTCCTACGAGCAGTACTTC. Its translation is CASSRHLQGPGSYEQYF. The V and J genes are TRBV28 and TRBJ2-7, with TRBD1 identical over 7 bases. Germline values: CDR1 MDHEN, CDR2 SYDVKM. CDR3 size: 17 residues. Trimming took 5 bases from V and 1 from J; bases not matched to a gene: 14.

The chain is built from TRBV4-3 and TRBJ1-1; D is ambiguous. The germline V and J ends were trimmed by 3 bases and 6 bases, with 11 bases remaining between them. The CDR3 contains 13 residues. CDR1 LGHNA and CDR2 YSLEER come from the germline V gene. The CDR3 nucleotides are TGCGCCAGCAGCCACACTCTAACGGCTGAAGCTTTCTTT. Translation: CASSHTLTAEAFF.

The chain links TRBV11-2 to TRBJ2-5; D is possibly TRBD2 (5 bases). Trimming cost V 1 base and J 7 bases, with 22 bases left between them. The CDR3 spans 17 residues. The germline V gene has CDR1 SGHAT and CDR2 FQNNGV. Here the CDR3 DNA reads TGTGCCAGCAGCTTAGTTGCTGCGGTAACCACGGGGAGGACCCAGTACTTC. This translates into CASSLVAAVTTGRTQYF.

This clone was found a few times. This sequence joins TRBV7-8 and TRBJ2-1, with 7 bases fitting TRBD2. Germline V gives CDR1 SGHVS, CDR2 FQNEAQ. The V gene end was trimmed by 5 bases and the J gene end by 7 bases; junction bases not matched to a gene: 11. The CDR3 runs to 15 residues. Here the CDR3 reads CASSREPSGVNEQFF. The CDR3 nucleotides read TGTGCCAGCAGCCGAGAACCTAGCGGAGTAAATGAGCAGTTCTTC.

The CDR3 here is CASSSGQGAEKLFF. The DNA of the CDR3 is TGTGCCAGCAGCTCGGGACAGGGTGCTGAAAAACTGTTTTTT. The rearrangement joins TRBV9 to TRBJ1-4, with TRBD1 identical over 9 bases. CDR1 is SGDLS, CDR2 YYNGEE, per germline. The V segment lost 4 bases and the J segment 7 bases; nucleotides outside the gene matches: 5. The CDR3 has 14 residues.

This clone was counted once. The chain recombines TRBV25-1 with TRBJ2-7, with a weak D call TRBD2 (5 bases). The V end lost 1 base, the J end lost 3 bases, and 13 bases lay between the germline ends. Germline assignment: CDR1 MGHDK and CDR2 SYGVNS. The CDR3 covers 15 residues. For the CDR3, the DNA is TGTGCCAGCAGTGAATCCCTTGGACGGGGCTACGAGCAGTACTTC. Translating it yields CASSESLGRGYEQYF.

This clone has just one count. The chain recombines TRBV3-1 (or the pseudogene TRBV3-2) with TRBJ2-2, with 9 bases that match TRBD1. This CDR3 region has 15 residues. Germline lookup yields CDR1 LGHDT and CDR2 YNNKEL (reference sequence). V gave up 7 bases and J gave up 2 bases; unmatched junction bases: 5. This chain's CDR3 is CASTLGQGNTGELFF. The CDR3 nucleotides are TGTGCCAGCACCCTGGGACAGGGAAACACCGGGGAGCTGTTTTTT.

This chain uses TRBV24-1 with TRBJ2-3; 8 positions agree with TRBD2. V was pared by 4 bases and J by 4 bases, with 9 bases of the junction left unmatched. Per the germline V gene, CDR1 is KGHDR and CDR2 is SFDVKD. CDR3 size: 16 residues. CDR3 region: CATSDPSPGGADTQYF. CDR3 nucleotides: TGTGCCACCAGTGACCCAAGCCCCGGGGGGGCAGATACGCAGTATTTT.

The chain recombines TRBV11-2 with TRBJ2-3; possible D gene TRBD2, 7 bases. Germline lookup yields CDR1 SGHAT and CDR2 FQNNGV. V was pared by 4 bases and J by 3 bases, with 14 bases between. The CDR3 loop spans 15 amino acids. The DNA of the CDR3 is TGTGCCAGCAGCTCAGTAGGGAGGGGGACAGATACGCAGTATTTT. Translation: CASSSVGRGTDTQYF.

The chain employs TRBV3-1 (or the pseudogene TRBV3-2) and TRBJ1-1, with 10 bases fitting TRBD1. CDR3 size: 15 residues. V lost 4 bases, J lost 8 bases, and 10 bases stayed unmatched. Germline values: CDR1 LGHDT, CDR2 YNNKEL (reference sequence). For the CDR3, the DNA is TGTGCCAGCAGCCCTCTGACAGGGGGCGTTTTAGAAGCTTTCTTT. Translated, it gives CASSPLTGGVLEAFF.

This rearrangement joins TRBV7-7 to TRBJ2-2, with D perhaps TRBD1 (6 bases). V lost 4 bases and J lost 1, with 7 bases in between. This CDR3 is 14 amino acids long. Germline CDR1 SSHAT, CDR2 FNYEAQ (reference sequence). CDR3 in DNA: TGTGCCAGCAGCTCGACAGGGAACACCGGGGAGCTGTTTTTT. Its protein product is CASSSTGNTGELFF.

The chain uses TRBV14 and TRBJ1-5; D gene uncertain. In germline, CDR1 is SGHDN, CDR2 FVKESK. Trimming took off 5 bases at V and 5 bases at J, with 10 bases between the two ends. The CDR3 is made up of 13 amino acids. This CDR3 is CASSRGLDQPQHF. CDR3 nucleotide sequence: TGTGCCAGCAGCAGAGGTCTGGATCAGCCCCAGCATTTT.

The CDR3 reads CAYGLAGETQYF. CDR3 coding DNA: TGTGCCTACGGACTGGCCGGAGAGACCCAGTACTTC. The chain has TRBV30 and TRBJ2-5; possibly TRBD2 for D (5 bases). V gave up 7 bases and J gave up 4 bases, with 13 bases separating them. Germline CDR1 and CDR2: GTSNPN and SVGIG (reference sequence). The CDR3 is made up of 12 amino acids. Full variable domain (rest looked up from reference TRBV30 and TRBJ2-5): SQTIHQWPATLVQPVGSPLSLECTVEGTSNPNLYWYRQAAGRGLQLLFYSVGIGQISSEVPQNLSASRPQDRQFILSSKKLLLSDSGFYLCAYGLAGETQYFGPGTRLLVL.

In its sample, this clone was seen a few times. The chain combines TRBV7-2 with TRBJ1-6; no clear D gene. This CDR3 spans 14 amino acids. Trimming stripped 5 bases from V and 10 bases from J, with 15 bases between. The germline CDR1 and CDR2 sequences are SGHTA and FQGNSA. CDR3 sequence reads: CASSPGISGSPLHF. The CDR3 region has the DNA TGTGCCAGCAGCCCGGGGATCAGCGGATCACCCCTCCACTTT.

The chain recombines TRBV19 with TRBJ1-6; 8 bases line up with TRBD1. This CDR3 has 15 amino acids. Trimming removed 5 bases from V and 6 bases from J; junction bases left unmatched: 6. CDR1 and CDR2 from the germline V gene are LNHDA and SQIVND (reference sequence). CDR3 sequence: CASSALTGANSPLHF. The CDR3 DNA reads as TGTGCCAGTAGTGCCCTGACAGGGGCTAATTCACCCCTCCACTTT. The variable domain in full, completed from reference TRBV19 and TRBJ1-6, reads DGGITQSPKYLFRKEGQNVTLSCEQNLNHDAMYWYRQDPGQGLRLIYYSQIVNDFQKGDIAEGYSVSREKKESFPLTVTSAQKNPTAFYLCASSALTGANSPLHFGNGTRLTVT.

The CDR3 DNA sequence: TGTGCCAGCAGCCCTGTGGGACAGGGGGGTTCCTACGAGCAGTACTTC. It specifies CASSPVGQGGSYEQYF. This chain joins TRBV5-6 and TRBJ2-7, with TRBD1 matching 11 bases. Germline V CDR1 and CDR2: SGHDT, YYEEEE. There are 16 residues in the CDR3. J was trimmed by 1 base and V by 4 bases; bases with no gene match: 7.

The V and J genes are TRBV5-6 and TRBJ1-2; a weak D match, TRBD1 (6 bases). Trimming removed 2 bases from V and 4 bases from J, with 15 bases in between. Germline CDR1 is SGHDT and CDR2 is YYEEEE. There are 15 residues in the CDR3. The CDR3 DNA reads TGTGCCAGCAGCTTCCAGGGGCTCTCGGGCTATGGCTACACCTTC. The encoded protein is CASSFQGLSGYGYTF.

This chain's CDR3 is CASSLEGAGETQYF. Here the CDR3 DNA reads TGTGCCAGCTCCCTGGAGGGGGCAGGCGAGACCCAGTACTTC. This chain links TRBV5-6 with TRBJ2-5; D is perhaps TRBD1 (7 bases). V lost 7 bases and J lost 5, with 18 bases in between. This CDR3 has 14 residues. Per germline, CDR1 SGHDT and CDR2 YYEEEE. Together with reference TRBV5-6 and TRBJ2-5, the CDR3 gives the full variable domain: DAGVTQSPTHLIKTRGQQVTLRCSPKSGHDTVSWYQQALGQGPQFIFQYYEEEERQRGNFPDRFSGHQFPNYSSELNVNALLLGDSALYLCASSLEGAGETQYFGPGTRLLVL.

The rearrangement joins TRBV9 to TRBJ2-4, with 11 nucleotides matching TRBD2. J gave up 6 bases and V 2 bases, and 7 bases lay outside the gene matches. CDR3 length: 16 amino acids. Per germline, CDR1 SGDLS and CDR2 YYNGEE. The chain's CDR3 is CASSVLAGGPLNIQYF. Written as DNA, the CDR3 is TGTGCCAGCAGCGTCTTAGCGGGGGGGCCCCTAAACATTCAGTACTTC.

V usage is TRBV6-5 and J usage is TRBJ1-1, with 10 positions matching TRBD1. In germline, CDR1 is MNHEY, CDR2 SVGAGI. This CDR3 contains 14 residues. With V trimmed by 6 bases and J by 1 base, 2 bases remained unmatched. DNA of the CDR3: TGTGCCAGCAGATGGGACAGGGGGAACACTGAAGCTTTCTTT. It specifies CASRWDRGNTEAFF.

The chain carries TRBV5-4 and TRBJ1-1; TRBD1 aligns across 7 bases. Germline loops: CDR1 SGHNT, CDR2 YYREEE (reference sequence). The V and J ends lost 4 bases and 4 bases, in that order; junction bases with no gene match: 13. The CDR3 is made up of 16 amino acids. The CDR3 region is CASSTGTVRSSTEAFF. The CDR3 region has the DNA TGTGCCAGCAGCACCGGGACAGTACGGTCTAGCACTGAAGCTTTCTTT.

This chain's CDR3 is CASSRTSGFQETQYF. The CDR3 region has the DNA TGTGCCAGCAGCCGGACTAGCGGTTTCCAAGAGACCCAGTACTTC. The genes are TRBV9 and TRBJ2-5, with 10 bases aligning to TRBD2. Trimming took 4 bases from V and 1 from J; bases not matched to a gene: 4. Germline V gives CDR1 SGDLS, CDR2 YYNGEE. This CDR3 is 15 amino acids long.

The chain uses TRBV3-1 (or the pseudogene TRBV3-2) and TRBJ2-3, with TRBD2 identical over 10 bases. V lost 4 bases to trimming and J lost 5 bases; unmatched junction nucleotides: 9. The CDR3 sequence is 16 residues long. Germline CDR1 LGHDT, CDR2 YNNKEL (reference sequence). CDR3 protein: CASSPVAGGPGDTQYF. The CDR3 bases are TGTGCCAGCAGCCCGGTAGCGGGGGGCCCTGGAGATACGCAGTATTTT.

Regarding this clone: One end of the junction varies from germline; a read error may be responsible. V usage is TRBV4-1 and J usage is TRBJ2-1, with D possibly being TRBD2 (6 bases). The CDR3 is 14 amino acids. Germline V lookup: CDR1 MGHRA, CDR2 YSYEKL. The CDR3 DNA is TGCGCCAGCAGCTTTACTAGCTTCTACAATGCGCAGTTCTTC. Translated, it gives CASSFTSFYNAQFF.

V usage is TRBV7-9 and J usage is TRBJ2-7, with D tentatively TRBD1 (5 bases). The germline gives CDR1 SEHNR, CDR2 FQNEAQ (reference sequence). The V end was cut by 8 bases, the J end by 4 bases, with 9 bases between. The CDR3 length is 11 residues. The CDR3 coding sequence is TGTGCCAGCGCAGGGCCGTACGAGCAGTACTTC. Its protein is CASAGPYEQYF.